This TCR beta chain was obtained from a study of Ad26.COV2.S vaccination and SARS-CoV-2 variants. As for the study in general: The trial was COV1001 and the donor's arm was Ad26.COV2.S.

The CDR3 covers 12 residues. The ends were cut back, 4 bases at V and 4 bases at J, with 9 bases in the middle. Germline assignment: CDR1 SGHKS and CDR2 YYEKEE (reference sequence). The table came from immunoSEQ multiplex PCR; TCRdb's copy has only in-frame clones and leaves some out. The sample holds 350,000 to 450,000 clones, roughly 90% seen once. Treatment indicated: roughly 18 received Ad26.COV2.S at low or high dose, single or two shots; roughly five received placebo; per-sample allocation not given. Sampling occurred on day 63 after the first vaccine or placebo injection. Material: peripheral blood, obtained in a trial of Ad26.COV2.S vaccine versus placebo. V gene TRBV5-5 combines with J gene TRBJ2-7; D remains ambiguous. The sequence came from a person aged 18-60 years who received the Ad26.COV2.S COVID-19 vaccine or a placebo. CDR3 in DNA: TGTGCCAGCAGCGCAACACCTTACGAGCAGTACTTC. It is translated as CASSATPYEQYF.